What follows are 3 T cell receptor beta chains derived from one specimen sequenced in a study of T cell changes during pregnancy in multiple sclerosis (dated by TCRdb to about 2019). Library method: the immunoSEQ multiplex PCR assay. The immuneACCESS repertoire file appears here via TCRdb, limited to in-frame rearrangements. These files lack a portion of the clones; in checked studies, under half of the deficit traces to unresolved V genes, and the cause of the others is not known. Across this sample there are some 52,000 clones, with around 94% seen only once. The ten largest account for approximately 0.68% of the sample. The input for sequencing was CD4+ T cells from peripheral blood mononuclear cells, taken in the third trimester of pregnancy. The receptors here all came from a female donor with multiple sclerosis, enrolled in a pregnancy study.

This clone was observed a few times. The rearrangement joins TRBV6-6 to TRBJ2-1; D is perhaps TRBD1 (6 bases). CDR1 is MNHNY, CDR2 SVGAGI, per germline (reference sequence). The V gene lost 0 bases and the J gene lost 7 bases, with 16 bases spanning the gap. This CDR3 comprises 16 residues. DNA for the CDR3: TGTGCCAGCAGTTACTCCCCATCGACAGGCGGGAATGAGCAGTTCTTC. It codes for CASSYSPSTGGNEQFF.

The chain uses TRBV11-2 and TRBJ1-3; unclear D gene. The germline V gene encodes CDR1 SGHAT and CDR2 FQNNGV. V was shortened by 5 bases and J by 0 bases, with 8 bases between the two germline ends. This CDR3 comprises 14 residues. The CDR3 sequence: CASSLFSSGNTIYF. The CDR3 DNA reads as TGTGCCAGCAGCCTTTTTAGCTCTGGAAACACCATATATTTT.

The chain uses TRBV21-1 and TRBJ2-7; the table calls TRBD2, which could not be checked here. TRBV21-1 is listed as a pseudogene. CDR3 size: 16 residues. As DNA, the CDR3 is TGTGCCAGCAGCAATTCACTCCCAGAGGACTCCTACGAGCAGTACTTC. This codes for CASSNSLPEDSYEQYF.